These T cell receptor beta chains were read from a single sample in a study of T cell responses to AZD1222 COVID-19 vaccine. Here immunoSEQ multiplex PCR was the method, and the copy in TCRdb shows in-frame clones only, minus some. The sample gives about 130,000 clones, approximately 90% of which show up once; around 0.99% is in the top ten. Sample: peripheral blood, taken 28 days after the second AZD1222 dose. All receptors derive from an adult who received the AZD1222 COVID-19 vaccine. Both conserved end residues are part of each CDR3. D genes are given only for firm matches. Where a row states a size, it is once, few, many or the class of an expanded clone; other rows omit it.

size	J	V	D	DNA	CDR3
.	TRBJ1-1	TRBV7-6	.	TGTGCCAGCAGCTCTTATCCACCGGGGGCGGCAGCAGCCATGAACACTGAAGCTTTCTTT	CASSSYPPGAAAAMNTEAFF
.	TRBJ2-2	TRBV5-1	TRBD1	TGCGCCAGCAGTGGGGACAGGAACACCGGGGAGCTGTTTTTT	CASSGDRNTGELFF
once	TRBJ1-6	TRBV7-2	.	TGTGCCAGCAGCCTTGCCGGGGGAAATTCACCCCTCCACTTT	CASSLAGGNSPLHF
.	TRBJ2-7	TRBV5-6	.	TGTGCCAGCAGCTTGCTGAGGGTCCACGAGCAGTACTTC	CASSLLRVHEQYF
.	TRBJ2-7	TRBV11-2	TRBD1	TGTGCCAGCAGCCCCGGGGACAGGGGAGACGAGCAGTACTTC	CASSPGDRGDEQYF
.	TRBJ1-4	TRBV7-8	TRBD1	TGTGCCAGCAGCTTAGGGGGACAGGGGAATGAAAAACTGTTTTTT	CASSLGGQGNEKLFF
.	TRBJ1-3	TRBV9	.	TGTGCCAGCAGTCAATTCTCCCACTCTGGAAACACCATATATTTT	CASSQFSHSGNTIYF
.	TRBJ2-7	TRBV19	TRBD2	TGTGCCAGTAGTAAGTTAAGCGGGAGCTCCTACGAGCAGTACTTC	CASSKLSGSSYEQYF
.	TRBJ2-3	TRBV28	.	TGTGCCAGTTCTTATCGGATTCCCCTAGGGTCGGCGCAGTATTTT	CASSYRIPLGSAQYF
few	TRBJ1-1	TRBV5-1	.	TGCGCCAGCAGCTTGGGAGCGAACACTGAAGCTTTCTTT	CASSLGANTEAFF
.	TRBJ2-7	TRBV7-2	TRBD2	TGTGCCAGCAGCCAGGTAGCGGGAGGGCCCTTCTACGAGCAGTACTTC	CASSQVAGGPFYEQYF
.	TRBJ2-3	TRBV11-3	TRBD1	TGTGCCAGCAGCTCGGACAGGGGGGGCACAGATACGCAGTATTTT	CASSSDRGGTDTQYF
once	TRBJ1-3	TRBV2	TRBD1	TGTGCCAGCAGGGGGGACAGGGGGACTGGAAACACCATATATTTT	CASRGDRGTGNTIYF
.	TRBJ2-7	TRBV6-5	TRBD2	TGTGCCAGCAGTTACTCCACCGGGGGGATCTACGAGCAGTACTTC	CASSYSTGGIYEQYF
.	TRBJ1-1	TRBV6-2/TRBV6-3	.	TGTGCCAGCAGCCCGGGACCGTTGATGCCTGAAGCTTTCTTT	CASSPGPLMPEAFF
.	TRBJ1-4	TRBV19	.	TGTGCCAGTAGTATAAGCGTAGGGGCTTATGAAAAACTGTTTTTT	CASSISVGAYEKLFF
.	TRBJ1-5	TRBV5-1	.	TGCGCCAGCAGCTTGGAACCGACAGGAGCTAGCAATCAGCCCCAGCATTTT	CASSLEPTGASNQPQHF
few	TRBJ1-2	TRBV12-5	TRBD1	TGTGCTAGTGGGACAGGGTATGGCTATGGCTACACCTTC	CASGTGYGYGYTF
.	TRBJ2-5	TRBV19	TRBD2	TGTGCCAGTAGTTACTGGCGGGGGGACCAAGAGACCCAGTACTTC	CASSYWRGDQETQYF
.	TRBJ2-1	TRBV7-9	TRBD2	TGTGCCAGCACCCCCACCACTAGCGGGAGTAGGGGTGAGCAGTTCTTC	CASTPTTSGSRGEQFF
.	TRBJ2-7	TRBV5-4	.	TGTGCCAGCAGCTTCCAGGGGACCTACGAGCAGTACTTC	CASSFQGTYEQYF
.	TRBJ1-2	TRBV9	.	TGTGCCAGCAGCGTTGCCCCCCAGGGAAACTATGGCTACACCTTC	CASSVAPQGNYGYTF
.	TRBJ2-1	TRBV3-1/TRBV3-2	.	TGTGCCAGCAGCAATAATTCAGGGATCGGTTACAATGAGCAGTTCTTC	CASSNNSGIGYNEQFF
.	TRBJ2-3	TRBV5-1	TRBD2	TGCGCCAGCAGCATTGGGACTAGTAGCACAGATACGCAGTATTTT	CASSIGTSSTDTQYF
.	TRBJ1-1	TRBV3-1/TRBV3-2	.	TGTGCCAGCAGCCAAGCGTCCCTACCTGAAGCTTTCTTT	CASSQASLPEAFF
.	TRBJ1-4	TRBV27	.	TGTGCCAGCAGTTTGAGGGGGATGGGTGAAAAACTGTTTTTT	CASSLRGMGEKLFF